This T cell receptor beta chain originates from a study of blood T cell repertoires in COVID-19. Here immunoSEQ multiplex PCR was the method, and the copy in TCRdb shows in-frame clones only, minus some. Seen here are about 150,000 clones, about 83% observed once, and the top ten hold roughly 8.7%. The CDR3 loop spans 17 amino acids. Trimming removed 2 bases from V and 2 bases from J; junction bases left unmatched: 10. Per the germline V gene, CDR1 is MDHEN and CDR2 is SYDVKM. The receptor was isolated from a man in his thirties or forties with COVID-19, enrolled during active disease. The gene calls are TRBV28 and TRBJ2-7, with 9 bases matching TRBD2. Sequences were obtained from peripheral blood. This chain's CDR3 is CASSLGGAASGAYEQYF. The CDR3, as DNA: TGTGCCAGCAGTTTAGGGGGCGCGGCTAGCGGGGCCTACGAGCAGTACTTC.